This T cell receptor beta chain originates from a study of OX40 agonist ivuxolimab in advanced cancers. The CDR3 runs to 17 residues. TCRdb keeps only in-frame clones here, not all; method: immunoSEQ multiplex PCR. The sample comprises 55,000 to 70,000 clones, roughly 84% of which are singletons, and roughly 4.4% rests with the top ten. Sequencing was performed on CD4+ or CD8+ T cells sorted from blood, taken in a trial of the OX40 agonist ivuxolimab. This receptor was obtained from an adult with an advanced solid tumor such as melanoma, head and neck, liver or kidney cancer. V gene TRBV21-1 combines with J gene TRBJ2-2; TRBD1, as called in the table, went unchecked against the DNA. TRBV21-1 corresponds to a pseudogene. Here the CDR3 DNA reads TGTGCCAGCAGCAAAGAATTCGCAGGGATAAACACCGGGGAGCTGTTTTTT. It translates to CASSKEFAGINTGELFF.